This TCR beta chain was retrieved from a study of control samples from healthy donors and cancer patients. V gave up 4 bases and J gave up 1 base; unmatched junction bases: 10. The CDR3 length is 18 residues. Germline V gene sequence: CDR1 SGHDN, CDR2 FVKESK. The assay was immunoSEQ multiplex PCR, and TCRdb's table has in-frame clones only and misses some. The table lists around 140,000 clones, roughly 89% of them singletons, with about 5.5% in the top ten. This clonotype originated in a man younger than 35 in good health. The V call is TRBV14, the J call TRBJ2-6; 7 bases line up with TRBD1. The specimen sequenced was blood. The CDR3 nucleotides are TGTGCCAGCAGCCCCCTAGAGGGGGCAAGGTCTGGGGCCAACGTCCTGACTTTC. As protein: CASSPLEGARSGANVLTF. The whole variable domain, filled in from reference TRBV14 and TRBJ2-6, reads EAGVTQFPSHSVIEKGQTVTLRCDPISGHDNLYWYRRVMGKEIKFLLHFVKESKQDESGMPNNRFLAERTGGTYSTLKVQPAELEDSGVYFCASSPLEGARSGANVLTFGAGSRLTVL.